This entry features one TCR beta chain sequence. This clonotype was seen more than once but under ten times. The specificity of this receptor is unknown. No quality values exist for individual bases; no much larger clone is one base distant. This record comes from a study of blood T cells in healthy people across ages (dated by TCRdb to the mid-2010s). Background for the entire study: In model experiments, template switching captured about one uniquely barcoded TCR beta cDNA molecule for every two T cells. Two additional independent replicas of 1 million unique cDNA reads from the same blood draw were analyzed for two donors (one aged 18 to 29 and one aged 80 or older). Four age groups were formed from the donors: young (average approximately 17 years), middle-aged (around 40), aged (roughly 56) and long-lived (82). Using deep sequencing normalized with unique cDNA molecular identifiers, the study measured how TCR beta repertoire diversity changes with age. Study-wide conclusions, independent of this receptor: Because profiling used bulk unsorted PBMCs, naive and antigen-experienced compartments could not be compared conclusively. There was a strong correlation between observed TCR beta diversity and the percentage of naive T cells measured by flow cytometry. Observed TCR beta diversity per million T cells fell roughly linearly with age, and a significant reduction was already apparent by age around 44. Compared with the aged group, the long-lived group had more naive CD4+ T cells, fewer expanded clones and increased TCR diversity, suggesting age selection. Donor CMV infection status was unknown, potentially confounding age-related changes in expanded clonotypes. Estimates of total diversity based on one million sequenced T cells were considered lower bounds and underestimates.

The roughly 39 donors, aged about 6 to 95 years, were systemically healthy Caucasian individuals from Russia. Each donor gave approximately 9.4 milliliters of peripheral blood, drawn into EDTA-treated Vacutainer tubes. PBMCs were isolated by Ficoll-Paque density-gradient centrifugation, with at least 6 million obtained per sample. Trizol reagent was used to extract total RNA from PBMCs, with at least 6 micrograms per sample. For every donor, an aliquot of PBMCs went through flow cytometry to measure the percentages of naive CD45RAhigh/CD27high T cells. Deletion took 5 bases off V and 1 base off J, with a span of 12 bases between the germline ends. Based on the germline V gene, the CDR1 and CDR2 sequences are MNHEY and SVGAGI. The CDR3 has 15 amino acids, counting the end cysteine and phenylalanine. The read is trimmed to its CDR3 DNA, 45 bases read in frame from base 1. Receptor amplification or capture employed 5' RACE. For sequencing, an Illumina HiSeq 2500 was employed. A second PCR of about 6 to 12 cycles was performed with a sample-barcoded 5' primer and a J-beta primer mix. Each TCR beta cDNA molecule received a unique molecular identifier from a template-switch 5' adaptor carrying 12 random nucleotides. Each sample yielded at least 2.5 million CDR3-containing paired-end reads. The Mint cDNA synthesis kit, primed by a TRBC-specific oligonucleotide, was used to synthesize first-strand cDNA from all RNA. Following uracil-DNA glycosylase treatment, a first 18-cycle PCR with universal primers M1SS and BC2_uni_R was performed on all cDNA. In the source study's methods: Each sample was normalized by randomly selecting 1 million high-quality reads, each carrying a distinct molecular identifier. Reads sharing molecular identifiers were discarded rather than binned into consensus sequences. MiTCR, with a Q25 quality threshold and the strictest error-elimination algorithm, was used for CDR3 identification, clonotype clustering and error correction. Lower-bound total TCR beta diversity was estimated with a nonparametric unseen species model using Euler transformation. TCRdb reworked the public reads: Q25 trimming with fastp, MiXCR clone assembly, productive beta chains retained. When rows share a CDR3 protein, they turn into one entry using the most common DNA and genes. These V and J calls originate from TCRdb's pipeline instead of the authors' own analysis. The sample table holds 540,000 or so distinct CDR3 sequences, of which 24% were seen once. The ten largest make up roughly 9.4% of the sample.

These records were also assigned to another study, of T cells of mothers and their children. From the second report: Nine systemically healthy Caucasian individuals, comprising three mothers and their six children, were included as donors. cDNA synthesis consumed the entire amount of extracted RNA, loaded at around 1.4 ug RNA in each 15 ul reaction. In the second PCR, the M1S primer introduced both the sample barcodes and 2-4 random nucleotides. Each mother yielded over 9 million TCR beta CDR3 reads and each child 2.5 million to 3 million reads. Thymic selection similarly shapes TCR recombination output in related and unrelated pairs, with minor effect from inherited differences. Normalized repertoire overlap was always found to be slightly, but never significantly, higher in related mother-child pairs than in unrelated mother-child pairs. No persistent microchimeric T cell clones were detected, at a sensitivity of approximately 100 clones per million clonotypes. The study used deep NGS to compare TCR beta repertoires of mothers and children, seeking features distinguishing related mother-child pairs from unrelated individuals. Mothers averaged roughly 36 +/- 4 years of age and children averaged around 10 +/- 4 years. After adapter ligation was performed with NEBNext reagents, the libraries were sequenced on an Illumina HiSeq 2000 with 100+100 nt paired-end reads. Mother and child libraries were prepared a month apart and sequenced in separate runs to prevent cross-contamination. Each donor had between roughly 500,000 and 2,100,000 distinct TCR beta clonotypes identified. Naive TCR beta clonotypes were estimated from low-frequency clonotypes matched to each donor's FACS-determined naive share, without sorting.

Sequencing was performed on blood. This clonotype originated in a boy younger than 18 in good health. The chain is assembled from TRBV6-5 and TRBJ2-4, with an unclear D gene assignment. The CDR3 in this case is CASSPQWAAKNIQYF. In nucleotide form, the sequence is TGTGCCAGCAGTCCCCAGTGGGCGGCCAAAAACATTCAGTACTTC.